This T cell receptor (beta chain) emerged from a study of human T cells and chemical hapten exposure. The CDR3 is 14 residues long. The ends were cut back, 5 bases at V and 6 bases at J, with 14 bases in the middle. How the authors handled the data: Per sample, the median was about 88,000 TCRs, with values from around 20,000 to 690,000. TCRdb fed the RACE reads into MiXCR, producing one record per CDR3 protein. Clone size and V and J calls follow TCRdb, not the original study. The sample lists about 84,000 distinct CDR3 sequences, 10% to 14% occurring once. This clonotype was seen ten or more times. Indicated time point: patch test 3, about 24 weeks after DPC sensitization. Treatment of the sample: therapeutic diphenylcyclopropenone sensitization with weekly scalp DPC.

The gene calls are TRBV12-3 or TRBV12-4 and TRBJ2-1; D is ambiguous. The material was whole blood, obtained in connection with sensitization to the hapten diphenylcyclopropenone (DPC). This TCR derives from a woman in her forties or fifties with alopecia areata. Some clones in this sample may be carry-over from other donors' samples. CDR3 region: CASSLLSGSNEQFF. The CDR3 DNA is TGTGCCAGCAGTCTCTTGAGTGGAAGCAATGAGCAGTTCTTC.